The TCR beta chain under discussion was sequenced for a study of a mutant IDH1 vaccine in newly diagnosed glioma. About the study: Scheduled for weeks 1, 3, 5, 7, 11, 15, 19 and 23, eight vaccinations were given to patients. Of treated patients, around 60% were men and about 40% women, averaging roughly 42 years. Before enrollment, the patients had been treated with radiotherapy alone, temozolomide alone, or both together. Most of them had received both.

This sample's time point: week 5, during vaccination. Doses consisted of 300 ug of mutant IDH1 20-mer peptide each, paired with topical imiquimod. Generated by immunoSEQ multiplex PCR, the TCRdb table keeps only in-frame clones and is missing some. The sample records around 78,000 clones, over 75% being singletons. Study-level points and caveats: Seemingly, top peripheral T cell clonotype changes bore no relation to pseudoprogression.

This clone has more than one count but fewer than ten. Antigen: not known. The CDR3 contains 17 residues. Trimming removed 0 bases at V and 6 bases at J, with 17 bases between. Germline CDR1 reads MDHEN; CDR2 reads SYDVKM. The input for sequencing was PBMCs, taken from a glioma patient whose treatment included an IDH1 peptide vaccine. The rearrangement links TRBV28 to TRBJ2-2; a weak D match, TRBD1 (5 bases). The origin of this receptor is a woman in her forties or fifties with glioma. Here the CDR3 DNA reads TGTGCCAGCAGTTTATGGGCCGCACAATCAGGGTCCGGGGAGCTGTTTTTT. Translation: CASSLWAAQSGSGELFF.